This T cell receptor (beta chain) was found in a study of cytomegalovirus exposure and HLA in healthy donors. Across the study: As released early, the data held about 85 million unique TCRs from HLA-typed donors. Of all 400 or so donors who were genotyped, 75% to 90% belonged to the Caucasian-associated ancestry cluster. Study-wide results and caveats: Diagnosis of cytomegalovirus status made by the classifier reportedly showed high specificity and sensitivity. Among CMV-associated TCR beta chains, most appeared HLA-restricted in a later analysis.

The CDR3 totals 16 residues. Germline V CDR1 and CDR2: SGHRS, YFSETQ. The V segment lost 4 bases and the J segment 2 bases; nucleotides outside the gene matches: 11. Concerning this clone: Its specificity is unknown.

Primers included in the PCR were 60 Vbeta and 13 Jbeta primers. The method was immunoSEQ multiplex PCR; TCRdb's version includes in-frame clones alone and lacks a portion of them. The sample records around 150,000 clones, 64% being singletons. The clonotype was recovered from a woman aged 25 to 39 in good health and CMV-seropositive. The sample was PBMCs. This chain uses TRBV5-1 with TRBJ2-7; 8 bases match TRBD2. CDR3 coding DNA: TGCGCCAGCAGCCCTTCTCGGGGACTAGACCCCTACGAGCAGTACTTC. Protein sequence: CASSPSRGLDPYEQYF.